The 27 T cell receptor beta chains listed next were all sequenced from one sample in a study of blood T cell repertoires in COVID-19. The assay was immunoSEQ multiplex PCR, and TCRdb's table has in-frame clones only and misses some. Of roughly 250,000 clones listed, 90% to 95% are singletons. The source material was PBMCs or T cells enriched from blood (not recorded which). The receptors here all came from a woman aged 18-35 years who had recovered from COVID-19.

Concerning this clone itself: Mismatch with germline at one junction end may stem from a read error. The chain is built from TRBV7-7 and TRBJ2-5; the match to TRBD2 covers 7 bases. The CDR3 consists of 15 residues. Per germline, CDR1 SSHAT and CDR2 FNYEAQ (reference sequence). CDR3 sequence (DNA): TGTGCTAGCAGCTCGGGGGACTACGAAGGAGAGACCCAGTACTTC. Translation gives CASSSGDYEGETQYF.

V gene TRBV4-1 combines with J gene TRBJ2-1; 10 bases are a match to TRBD1. CDR3 length equals 16 residues. Germline V CDR1 and CDR2: MGHRA, YSYEKL. V lost 4 bases and J lost 9; bases outside the gene matches: 12. CDR3 bases: TGCGCCAGCAGCCCCATACCGACAGGGGGCTGGAGTGAGCAGTTCTTC. Translation: CASSPIPTGGWSEQFF.

This clone showed up just once. The rearrangement uses TRBV20-1 and TRBJ1-4, with no clear D. The CDR3 runs to 11 residues. Per germline, CDR1 DFQATT and CDR2 SNEGSKA (reference sequence). Trimming pared 8 bases from V and 8 bases from J, leaving 12 bases between. The CDR3: CSSGTGEKLFF. The CDR3, as DNA: TGCAGTAGCGGTACGGGAGAAAAACTGTTTTTT.

The chain has TRBV7-3 and TRBJ2-3, with D uncertain. The CDR3 runs to 13 residues. The germline V gene has CDR1 SGHTA and CDR2 FQGTGA. Trimming removed 3 bases from V and 0 bases from J, with 4 bases in between. The CDR3 sequence is CASSFESTDTQYF. CDR3 bases: TGTGCCAGCAGCTTCGAGAGCACAGATACGCAGTATTTT.

The V gene is TRBV4-1, the J gene TRBJ2-1, with TRBD2 identical over 8 bases. With 5 bases clipped from V and 0 bases from J, the junction kept 6 bases outside the gene matches. There are 16 residues in the CDR3. Per germline, CDR1 MGHRA and CDR2 YSYEKL. The CDR3 DNA reads as TGCGCCAGCAGCTCACCCAGCGGGAGCTCCTACAATGAGCAGTTCTTC. Protein: CASSSPSGSSYNEQFF.

The table lists this clone with many counts. The chain employs TRBV16 and TRBJ1-5, with D unresolved. Germline V lookup: CDR1 KGHSY, CDR2 FQNENV. The length of the CDR3 is 14 residues. Between the trimmed V and J ends, which lost 0 bases and 8 bases, there was a span of 11 bases. In DNA form, the CDR3 reads TGTGCCAGCAGCCAATCGCATGCGAGGGAGCCCCAGCATTTT. As protein: CASSQSHAREPQHF.

This clone has only one observation. The V call is TRBV24-1, the J call TRBJ2-3; tentatively, D is TRBD1 (6 bases). The germline CDR1 and CDR2 sequences are KGHDR and SFDVKD. Trimming pared 3 bases from V and 7 bases from J, leaving 13 bases between. CDR3 size: 14 residues. The DNA of the CDR3 is TGTGCCACCAGTGATGCCAGGGGTCTAAATACGCAGTATTTT. Protein: CATSDARGLNTQYF.

The rearrangement uses TRBV5-4 and TRBJ1-6; perhaps TRBD1 as D (5 bases). CDR1 SGHNT and CDR2 YYREEE come from the germline V gene (reference sequence). This CDR3 has 15 residues. Deletions cut 0 bases from V and 4 bases from J, with 8 bases between. The CDR3 sequence is CASSLAGTYNSPLHF. The DNA for the CDR3 is TGTGCCAGCAGCTTGGCAGGGACTTATAATTCACCCCTCCACTTT.

The gene calls are TRBV18 and TRBJ1-6; TRBD1 matches 7 bases. V dropped 6 bases and J dropped 8; count of bases not matched to a gene: 7. The germline CDR1 and CDR2 sequences are KGHSH and LQKENI. CDR3 length: 14 amino acids. CDR3 DNA sequence: TGTGCCAGCTCTCAGGGGGTGGGGGATTCACCCCTCCACTTT. This encodes CASSQGVGDSPLHF. Filled out from reference TRBV18 and TRBJ1-6, the complete variable domain reads NAGVMQNPRHLVRRRGQEARLRCSPMKGHSHVYWYRQLPEEGLKFMVYLQKENIIDESGMPKERFSAEFPKEGPSILRIQQVVRGDSAAYFCASSQGVGDSPLHFGNGTRLTVT.

The genes are TRBV6-6 and TRBJ1-2, with no clear D. V shed 6 bases and J shed 8 bases, with 7 bases lying between them. Germline V gives CDR1 MNHNY, CDR2 SVGAGI (reference sequence). The CDR3 length is 10 residues. The CDR3 coding sequence is TGTGCCAGCAGGGAGTGGGGCTACACCTTC. Translation gives CASREWGYTF.

The rearrangement uses TRBV9 and TRBJ2-2; 7 bases fit TRBD2. Germline V gives CDR1 SGDLS, CDR2 YYNGEE. J was trimmed by 3 bases and V by 0 bases; bases with no gene match: 5. The CDR3 is made up of 16 amino acids. The CDR3 reads CASSVGGGTDTGELFF. DNA for the CDR3: TGTGCCAGCAGCGTAGGGGGAGGGACGGACACCGGGGAGCTGTTTTTT.

The J gene is TRBJ1-6, the V gene TRBV5-4; D gene ambiguous. Trimming removed 2 bases at V and 7 bases at J, with 13 bases between. Germline CDR1 is SGHNT and CDR2 is YYREEE (reference sequence). There are 15 residues in the CDR3. The CDR3 loop reads CASSFPGGRNSPLHF. The CDR3 nucleotides are TGTGCCAGCAGCTTCCCGGGAGGGAGGAATTCACCCCTCCACTTT. Variable domain in full (rest from reference TRBV5-4 and TRBJ1-6): ETGVTQSPTHLIKTRGQQVTLRCSSQSGHNTVSWYQQALGQGPQFIFQYYREEENGRGNFPPRFSGLQFPNYSSELNVNALELDDSALYLCASSFPGGRNSPLHFGNGTRLTVT.

The chain links TRBV3-1 (or the pseudogene TRBV3-2) to TRBJ2-5; 7 bases align to TRBD1. The CDR3 runs to 15 residues. With 4 bases clipped from V and 1 base from J, the junction kept 6 bases outside the gene matches. Germline CDR1 and CDR2: LGHDT and YNNKEL (reference sequence). CDR3 nucleotides: TGTGCCAGCAGCCCCAGGCCAGGGGGCCAAGAGACCCAGTACTTC. Translated, it gives CASSPRPGGQETQYF.

J is TRBJ2-4 and V is TRBV5-4, with TRBD1 identical over 8 bases. Looked up from germline, CDR1 is SGHNT and CDR2 is YYREEE (reference sequence). V lost 3 bases, J lost 5 bases, and 10 bases stayed unmatched. The CDR3 runs to 16 residues. CDR3 nucleotides: TGTGCCAGCAGCTCGCTCGGGACAGGACGAGAAAACATTCAGTACTTC. It codes for CASSSLGTGRENIQYF. Filled out from reference TRBV5-4 and TRBJ2-4, the complete variable domain reads ETGVTQSPTHLIKTRGQQVTLRCSSQSGHNTVSWYQQALGQGPQFIFQYYREEENGRGNFPPRFSGLQFPNYSSELNVNALELDDSALYLCASSSLGTGRENIQYFGAGTRLSVL.

V is TRBV19 and J is TRBJ1-1; 11 nucleotides agree with TRBD1. CDR3 length equals 18 residues. With 6 bases clipped from V and 0 bases from J, the junction kept 12 bases outside the gene matches. Germline lookup yields CDR1 LNHDA and CDR2 SQIVND (reference sequence). CDR3 region: CASSNTQRTGGLNTEAFF. In DNA form, the CDR3 reads TGTGCCAGTAGCAACACCCAAAGGACAGGGGGCCTGAACACTGAAGCTTTCTTT.

With regard to this clone: In the same sample, other DNA sequences code for this CDR3. The chain couples TRBV5-1 to TRBJ2-7, with 10 bases identical to TRBD1. Germline V CDR1 and CDR2: SGHRS, YFSETQ. The CDR3 spans 14 residues. V lost 0 bases to trimming and J lost 5 bases; unmatched junction nucleotides: 2. CDR3 sequence (DNA): TGCGCCAGCAGCTTGGAAGGGACAGGGGACGAGCAGTACTTC. It encodes CASSLEGTGDEQYF.

The chain has TRBV6-5 and TRBJ1-2; D is possibly TRBD1 (5 bases). V was trimmed by 7 bases and J by 3 bases, leaving 18 bases between them. Germline CDR1 MNHEY, CDR2 SVGAGI. The length of the CDR3 is 15 residues. The CDR3 DNA sequence: TGTGCCAGCATAAGGCGAGCCGGGGGGGACTATGGCTACACCTTC. It yields the protein CASIRRAGGDYGYTF.

V usage is TRBV3-1 (or the pseudogene TRBV3-2) and J usage is TRBJ2-5; 8 bases match TRBD2. This CDR3 contains 13 residues. The V gene's germline CDR1 is LGHDT and CDR2 YNNKEL (reference sequence). Losses at the gene ends were 4 bases for V and 4 bases for J; bases not matched to a gene: 2. This CDR3 reads CASSPGGPETQYF. CDR3 nucleotide sequence: TGTGCCAGCAGCCCGGGAGGGCCAGAGACCCAGTACTTC.

The chain carries TRBV5-1 and TRBJ2-1; TRBD2 matches 7 bases. Germline V CDR1 and CDR2: SGHRS, YFSETQ. The CDR3 runs to 14 residues. Trimming at V came to 3 bases and at J to 3 bases, leaving 3 bases not matched to a gene. CDR3 sequence reads: CASSSSGIYNEQFF. The DNA of the CDR3 is TGCGCCAGCAGCTCTAGCGGAATCTACAATGAGCAGTTCTTC.

This chain links TRBV2 with TRBJ2-5; 8 nucleotides agree with TRBD2. The J segment lost 5 bases and the V segment lost 5 bases, leaving 4 bases of the junction unmatched. Germline CDR1 SNHLY, CDR2 FYNNEI. There are 13 residues in the CDR3. The CDR3 nucleotides read TGTGCCAGCAGTTACGGCGGGAGGGAGACCCAGTACTTC. Residues: CASSYGGRETQYF.

This chain joins TRBV7-8 and TRBJ1-4, with D unresolved. Germline CDR1 SGHVS, CDR2 FQNEAQ. Trimming took off 4 bases at V and 5 bases at J, with 17 bases between the two ends. The CDR3 is 16 residues long. Written as DNA, the CDR3 is TGTGCCAGCAGCTGGTCCGAGGTAGAGAAGAATGAAAAACTGTTTTTT. Its translation: CASSWSEVEKNEKLFF.

The CDR3 DNA sequence: TGTGCCAGCAATAGCGGGGGGGCCTTCGCCAAATTCTGGACAGATACGCAGTATTTT. Translation: CASNSGGAFAKFWTDTQYF. The chain combines TRBV5-4 with TRBJ2-3; 11 nucleotides match TRBD2. CDR1 SGHNT and CDR2 YYREEE come from the germline V gene (reference sequence). The CDR3 has 19 amino acids. Trimming cost V 6 bases and J 3 bases; bases outside gene matches: 18. The full variable domain, rest sourced from reference TRBV5-4 and TRBJ2-3, is ETGVTQSPTHLIKTRGQQVTLRCSSQSGHNTVSWYQQALGQGPQFIFQYYREEENGRGNFPPRFSGLQFPNYSSELNVNALELDDSALYLCASNSGGAFAKFWTDTQYFGPGTRLTVL.

The chain carries TRBV29-1 and TRBJ2-1; 7 bases line up with TRBD2. The J segment lost 4 bases and the V segment lost 7 bases, leaving 13 bases of the junction unmatched. Germline CDR1 and CDR2: SQVTM and ANQGSEA. The CDR3 is 15 residues long. CDR3 in amino acids: CSAILQAGSYNEQFF. In DNA form, the CDR3 reads TGCAGCGCTATACTACAAGCGGGGTCTTACAATGAGCAGTTCTTC.

The chain has TRBV5-5 and TRBJ1-4, with TRBD1 as a possible D gene (5 bases). This CDR3 comprises 19 residues. Germline CDR1 SGHKS, CDR2 YYEKEE (reference sequence). The ends were cut back, 0 bases at V and 0 bases at J, with 18 bases in the middle. CDR3 sequence: CASSLAQGTKSATNEKLFF. CDR3 DNA: TGTGCCAGCAGCTTGGCCCAGGGAACTAAGAGTGCAACTAATGAAAAACTGTTTTTT. The whole variable domain, filled in from reference TRBV5-5 and TRBJ1-4, reads DAGVTQSPTHLIKTRGQQVTLRCSPISGHKSVSWYQQVLGQGPQFIFQYYEKEERGRGNFPDRFSARQFPNYSSELNVNALLLGDSALYLCASSLAQGTKSATNEKLFFGSGTQLSVL.

The chain carries TRBV4-2 and TRBJ1-1; TRBD1 matches at 7 bases. Trimming cost V 1 base and J 4 bases; bases outside gene matches: 9. The CDR3 length is 16 residues. CDR1 and CDR2 (germline): LGHNA, YNFKEQ. The CDR3 region has the DNA TGTGCCAGCAGCCAAGCCTCTACAGGGGACTTCACTGAAGCTTTCTTT. Residues: CASSQASTGDFTEAFF.

V gene TRBV18 combines with J gene TRBJ2-4, with 8 bases identical to TRBD1. The CDR3 has 15 residues. CDR1 is KGHSH, CDR2 LQKENI, per germline. After removal of 0 bases from V and 3 bases from J, the junction contained 1 base not matched to a gene. The CDR3 protein is CASSPPTGGKNIQYF. The CDR3 DNA reads as TGTGCCAGCTCACCACCCACAGGGGGCAAAAACATTCAGTACTTC.

This sequence joins TRBV19 and TRBJ2-1; D is perhaps TRBD1 (8 bases). The CDR3 extends over 15 amino acids. Germline loops: CDR1 LNHDA, CDR2 SQIVND (reference sequence). Trimming took off 4 bases at V and 15 bases at J, with 25 bases between the two ends. The CDR3 DNA is TGTGCCAGTAGTAGGACAGGGAGGATTGGGACTAATCCGTTCTTC. Translated: CASSRTGRIGTNPFF.